This TCR beta chain was found in a study of T cells in Graves' hyperthyroidism and ophthalmopathy. Looked up from germline, CDR1 is SGHDN and CDR2 is FVKESK. V gave up 4 bases and J gave up 5 bases; unmatched junction bases: 14. The CDR3 covers 17 residues. The CDR3 regions of TCR beta were amplified from RNA transcripts. Using the HTBI primer set, a first-round RT-PCR was run on the TCR CDR3. TCRdb called the multiplex PCR reads again in MiXCR, with one record for every CDR3 protein. The sample records 500,000 to 600,000 distinct CDR3 sequences, about 45% being singletons. Sequencing used peripheral blood or thyroid tissue (not recorded which). The TCR sequence derives from an adult woman with Graves' disease, either hyperthyroidism or ophthalmopathy (not recorded which). J is TRBJ2-5 and V is TRBV14; 9 nucleotides align to TRBD1. CDR3 DNA: TGTGCCAGCAGCCTCCCCGGGACAGGGCACACCGGGGAGACCCAGTACTTC. Protein product: CASSLPGTGHTGETQYF.